This paragraph reports one TCR beta chain. These data originate in a study of T-cell reconstitution after alpha-beta-depleted transplantation in children. The library targeted TCRbeta and was prepared with unique molecular identifiers. TCRdb processed the PCR reads anew with MiXCR; each CDR3 protein has one entry. The repertoire includes hundreds of thousands of distinct CDR3 sequences, more than 10% of them detected once, and around 4% sits in the top ten. CDR1 DFQATT and CDR2 SNEGSKA come from the germline V gene (reference sequence). The CDR3 is 14 residues long. V was clipped by 3 bases and J by 3 bases, with 12 bases between them.

The gene calls are TRBV20-1 and TRBJ2-1; no definite D call. The sequencing here drew on PBMCs, taken from the stem cell graft. This clonotype was sampled from a human donor who donated a stem cell graft to a child with Fanconi anemia. CDR3 amino acids: CSARPGSLYNEQFF. DNA for the CDR3: TGCAGTGCTAGGCCAGGTTCCCTCTACAATGAGCAGTTCTTC.